These 18 T cell receptor beta chains were all obtained from the same sample, sequenced in a study of CD8 T cell repertoires and HIV-1 epitope variants. The antigens for these receptors are not known. Profiling relied on immunoSEQ multiplex PCR, and the TCRdb table lists in-frame clones only, not all of them. Of several thousand clones listed, around 60% are singletons. The sequencing sample was made of cultured CD8+ T cells derived from PBMCs. The receptors were sampled from a male donor with HIV.

V and J are TRBV6-5 and TRBJ2-6; D call uncertain. This CDR3 spans 12 amino acids. Deletions cut 10 bases from V and 2 bases from J, with 6 bases between. Germline V gene lookup returns CDR1 MNHEY and CDR2 SVGAGI. The CDR3 nucleotides are TGTGCCACCCGGGCTGGGGCCAACGTCCTGACTTTC. It codes for CATRAGANVLTF.

V usage is TRBV29-1 and J usage is TRBJ2-3, with D hard to call. This CDR3 is 13 amino acids long. Between the trimmed V and J ends, which lost 1 base and 2 bases, there was a span of 7 bases. Germline CDR1 is SQVTM and CDR2 is ANQGSEA. The CDR3: CSVEGQLTDTQYF. CDR3 coding DNA: TGCAGCGTTGAAGGCCAGCTCACAGATACGCAGTATTTT.

The chain combines TRBV28 with TRBJ1-1, with a possible D match to TRBD1 (6 bases). Trimming cost V 1 base and J 4 bases, with 10 bases left between them. From germline, CDR1 is MDHEN and CDR2 SYDVKM. This CDR3 comprises 14 residues. The CDR3 is CASSLSTGVTEAFF. Here the CDR3 DNA reads TGTGCCAGCAGTTTATCGACAGGTGTCACTGAAGCTTTCTTT.

This chain joins TRBV11-2 and TRBJ2-5; 7 bases line up with TRBD2. The junction had 4 bases not matched to a gene; V was cut back by 3 bases and J by 0 bases. CDR3 length: 15 amino acids. CDR1 SGHAT and CDR2 FQNNGV come from the germline V gene. The CDR3 spells CASSLGGTNQETQYF. The CDR3 coding sequence is TGTGCCAGCAGCTTGGGAGGGACTAACCAAGAGACCCAGTACTTC.

The J gene is TRBJ1-4, the V gene TRBV7-8; no reliable D call. Trimming took 5 bases from V and 0 from J, leaving 7 bases between them. This CDR3 has 14 residues. The germline V gene has CDR1 SGHVS and CDR2 FQNEAQ. This chain's CDR3 is CASSQFATNEKLFF. Here the CDR3 DNA reads TGTGCCAGCAGCCAATTCGCAACTAATGAAAAACTGTTTTTT.

The chain couples TRBV4-2 to TRBJ2-3; 12 bases fit TRBD2. CDR3 length: 18 amino acids. V was clipped by 1 base and J by 0 bases; unmatched bases: 5. Germline V gene data show CDR1 as LGHNA and CDR2 as YNFKEQ. This CDR3 is CASSQGLAGALSTDTQYF. The CDR3 DNA sequence: TGTGCCAGCAGCCAAGGACTAGCGGGGGCCTTAAGCACAGATACGCAGTATTTT.

The rearrangement joins TRBV5-1 to TRBJ1-6; D gene uncertain. The germline V and J ends were trimmed by 5 bases and 6 bases, with 9 bases remaining between them. The CDR3 has 13 amino acids. Germline values: CDR1 SGHRS, CDR2 YFSETQ. CDR3 amino acids: CASRDGSNSPLHF. CDR3 sequence (DNA): TGCGCCAGCAGAGACGGGTCTAATTCACCCCTCCACTTT.

The V and J genes are TRBV28 and TRBJ2-7; the D gene is possibly TRBD2 (6 bases). The CDR3 spans 13 residues. Germline values: CDR1 MDHEN, CDR2 SYDVKM. Here the CDR3 DNA reads TGTGCAGCATGGGGGTCGGGAGACTACGAGCAGTACTTC. Translating gives CAAWGSGDYEQYF.

The chain combines TRBV7-9 with TRBJ2-5, with D uncertain. The CDR3 totals 11 residues. Germline CDR1 is SEHNR and CDR2 is FQNEAQ (reference sequence). Trimming left V 4 bases short and J 4 bases short, with 4 bases between. As DNA, the CDR3 is TGTGCCAGCAGCTCTAGAGAGACCCAGTACTTC. Its translation is CASSSRETQYF.

The rearrangement links TRBV9 to TRBJ2-2; no firm D call. The germline gives CDR1 SGDLS, CDR2 YYNGEE. Trimming took off 4 bases at V and 4 bases at J, with 11 bases between the two ends. The CDR3 extends over 14 amino acids. The CDR3 DNA reads TGTGCCAGCAGCCCCCTCCCACCCACCGGGGAGCTGTTTTTT. It codes for CASSPLPPTGELFF.

This chain links TRBV6-6 with TRBJ2-2; possible D gene TRBD2, 5 bases. The germline CDR1 and CDR2 sequences are MNHNY and SVGAGI (reference sequence). Trimming stripped 4 bases from V and 0 bases from J, with 9 bases between. The CDR3 loop spans 15 amino acids. The CDR3 DNA sequence: TGTGCCAGCAGTTGGGTTAGCGCGAACACCGGGGAGCTGTTTTTT. It encodes CASSWVSANTGELFF.

The chain couples TRBV4-1 to TRBJ2-7; possibly TRBD1 or TRBD2 for D (5 bases each). This CDR3 contains 15 residues. CDR1 and CDR2 (germline): MGHRA, YSYEKL. V shed 0 bases and J shed 5 bases, with 14 bases lying between them. The CDR3 DNA reads TGCGCCAGCAGCCAAGAGAACAGGAGGCATGACGAGCAGTACTTC. Its translation: CASSQENRRHDEQYF.

This chain connects TRBV2 to TRBJ2-3; no clear D. This CDR3 contains 14 residues. With 3 bases removed from V and 0 bases from J, the gap between germline ends came to 7 bases. Germline CDR1 is SNHLY and CDR2 is FYNNEI. The chain's CDR3 is CASSEETSTDTQYF. The CDR3 bases are TGTGCCAGCAGTGAGGAAACTAGCACAGATACGCAGTATTTT.

V and J are TRBV27 and TRBJ2-1; 8 bases match TRBD1. V trimming: 6 bases; J trimming: 4 bases; junction bases outside the gene matches: 5. This CDR3 comprises 14 residues. Germline V gene sequence: CDR1 MNHEY, CDR2 SMNVEV (reference sequence). The CDR3 coding sequence is TGTGCCAGCAGCCTGGGACAGGAGTACAATGAGCAGTTCTTC. Translated: CASSLGQEYNEQFF.

Details on this clone: This sample also contains other DNA sequences that code for the same CDR3. The rearrangement joins TRBV28 to TRBJ1-1; D is undetermined. Germline V lookup: CDR1 MDHEN, CDR2 SYDVKM. V gave up 3 bases and J gave up 8 bases, with 7 bases separating them. There are 11 residues in the CDR3. Written as DNA, the CDR3 is TGTGCCAGCAGTTTGGGAACAGAAGCTTTCTTT. Translation: CASSLGTEAFF.

The CDR3 coding sequence is TGTGCCAGCAGTCCCGGGACCGTAATCACCGGGGAGCTGTTTTTT. This gives the protein CASSPGTVITGELFF. The rearrangement joins TRBV28 to TRBJ2-2; D assignment may be TRBD1 or TRBD2 (5 bases each). In germline, CDR1 is MDHEN, CDR2 SYDVKM. The V end was cut by 5 bases, the J end by 4 bases, with 14 bases between. The CDR3 has 15 residues.

The genes are TRBV6-5 and TRBJ1-4, with D perhaps matching TRBD1 (5 bases). The V gene lost 2 bases and the J gene lost 10 bases, with 11 bases spanning the gap. The germline V gene encodes CDR1 MNHEY and CDR2 SVGAGI. The CDR3 is made up of 13 amino acids. In DNA form, the CDR3 reads TGTGCCAGCAGTTACAAATGGGGACTAAAACTGTTTTTT. Its translation is CASSYKWGLKLFF.

This CDR3 reads CATSYISYEQYF. The CDR3 DNA is TGTGCCACTTCGTACATTTCCTACGAGCAGTACTTC. The chain has TRBV6-5 and TRBJ2-7; D not resolved. The length of the CDR3 is 12 residues. The germline V and J ends were trimmed by 10 bases and 1 base, with 11 bases remaining between them. Germline-derived CDR1 and CDR2 are MNHEY and SVGAGI.